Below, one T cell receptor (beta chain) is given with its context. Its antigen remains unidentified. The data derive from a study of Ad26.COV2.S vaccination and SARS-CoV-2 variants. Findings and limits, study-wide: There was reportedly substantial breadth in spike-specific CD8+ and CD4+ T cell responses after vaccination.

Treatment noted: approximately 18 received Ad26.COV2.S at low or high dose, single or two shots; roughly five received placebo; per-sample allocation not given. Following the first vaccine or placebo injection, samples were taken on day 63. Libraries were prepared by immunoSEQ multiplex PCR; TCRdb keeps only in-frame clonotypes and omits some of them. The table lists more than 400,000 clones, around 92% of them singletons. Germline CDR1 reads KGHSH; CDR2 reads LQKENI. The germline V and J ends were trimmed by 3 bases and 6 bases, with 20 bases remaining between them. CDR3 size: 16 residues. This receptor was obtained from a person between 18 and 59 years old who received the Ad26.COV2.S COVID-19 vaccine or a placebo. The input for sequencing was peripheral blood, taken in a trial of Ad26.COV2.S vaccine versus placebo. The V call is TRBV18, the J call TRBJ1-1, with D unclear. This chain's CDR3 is CASSPLDEVGSSEAFF. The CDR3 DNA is TGTGCCAGCTCACCCCTAGATGAGGTCGGTTCTTCTGAAGCTTTCTTT.